Below are 8 T cell receptor beta chains sequenced from a single sample in a study of beta chain features in type 1 diabetes. Broader study findings: Shortening of TCRB CDR3s, moderate but significant, appeared in all four CD4+ subsets of Type 1 diabetes patients.

No antigen is known for these receptors. Reverse transcription of all isolated RNA meant that expressed TCRB transcripts were sequenced. Some clones are missing from TCRdb's copy, which holds only in-frame ones; the method was immunoSEQ multiplex PCR. This table holds 53,000 or so clones, 55% to 70% found once. Material for sequencing was stem cell memory CD4+ T cells from blood. These TCRs come from a woman in her twenties or thirties with type 1 diabetes.

The V gene is TRBV25-1, the J gene TRBJ1-2; possible D gene TRBD1, 6 bases. Trimming stripped 3 bases from V and 4 bases from J, with 6 bases between. CDR1 and CDR2 from the germline V gene are MGHDK and SYGVNS. This CDR3 is built from 12 residues. In DNA, the CDR3 is TGTGCCAGCAGTGACAGGGGCTATGGCTACACCTTC. As protein: CASSDRGYGYTF.

V gene TRBV7-3 combines with J gene TRBJ2-3, with 9 bases matching TRBD2. The CDR3 extends over 16 amino acids. J gave up 5 bases and V 0 bases, and 6 bases lay outside the gene matches. CDR1 and CDR2 from the germline V gene are SGHTA and FQGTGA. The CDR3 loop is CASSLTTSGYEDTQYF. CDR3 bases: TGTGCCAGCAGCTTAACGACTAGCGGCTACGAAGATACGCAGTATTTT. Complete variable domain (other parts from reference TRBV7-3 and TRBJ2-3): GAGVSQTPSNKVTEKGKYVELRCDPISGHTALYWYRQSLGQGPEFLIYFQGTGAADDSGLPNDRFFAVRPEGSVSTLKIQRTERGDSAVYLCASSLTTSGYEDTQYFGPGTRLTVL.

The V gene is TRBV9, the J gene TRBJ2-1, with 12 bases identical to TRBD2. Germline V gene lookup returns CDR1 SGDLS and CDR2 YYNGEE. V dropped 3 bases and J dropped 10; count of bases not matched to a gene: 5. This CDR3 region has 14 residues. The CDR3 DNA is TGTGCCAGCAGCGCCTCGACTAGCGGGAGAGAGCAGTTCTTC. Amino acids: CASSASTSGREQFF.

This chain connects TRBV10-3 to TRBJ2-7, with a possible D match to TRBD1 (6 bases). CDR1 and CDR2 (germline): ENHRY, SYGVKD. The CDR3 spans 14 residues. The V and J ends lost 6 bases and 2 bases respectively, with 14 bases between them. The CDR3, as DNA: TGTGCCATCAGACCGGACAGCAGACCCTACGAGCAGTACTTC. Its translation: CAIRPDSRPYEQYF.

The chain couples TRBV18 to TRBJ1-1; no reliable D call. CDR1 KGHSH and CDR2 LQKENI come from the germline V gene. The CDR3 contains 14 residues. The V end was cut by 1 base, the J end by 0 bases, with 6 bases between. The CDR3 reads CASSPRRLNTEAFF. In nucleotides, the CDR3 is TGTGCCAGCTCACCACGCAGGTTGAACACTGAAGCTTTCTTT.

The sample holds a few counts of this clone. V usage is TRBV28 and J usage is TRBJ1-5, with TRBD1 identical over 7 bases. The CDR3 runs 14 residues. V gave up 3 bases and J gave up 4 bases; unmatched junction bases: 3. Germline V gives CDR1 MDHEN, CDR2 SYDVKM. The CDR3 DNA is TGTGCCAGCAGTTTGACAGGGAAGAATCAGCCCCAGCATTTT. It is translated as CASSLTGKNQPQHF.

The rearrangement joins TRBV19 to TRBJ2-4, with D perhaps matching TRBD2 (6 bases). From germline, CDR1 is LNHDA and CDR2 SQIVND (reference sequence). The CDR3 runs to 14 residues. With 5 bases removed from V and 8 bases from J, the gap between germline ends came to 16 bases. The CDR3, as DNA: TGTGCCAGTAGTCAGGGACCGGAGGGCGACATTCAGTACTTC. It specifies CASSQGPEGDIQYF.

In this sample, this clone turned up a few times. The chain couples TRBV6-5 to TRBJ2-1; D is unresolved. This CDR3 region has 15 residues. The V gene lost 4 bases and the J gene lost 0 bases, with 10 bases spanning the gap. Germline V lookup: CDR1 MNHEY, CDR2 SVGAGI. CDR3 sequence: CASSLAGLSYNEQFF. The CDR3 DNA is TGTGCCAGCAGTTTGGCAGGTCTCTCCTACAATGAGCAGTTCTTC.